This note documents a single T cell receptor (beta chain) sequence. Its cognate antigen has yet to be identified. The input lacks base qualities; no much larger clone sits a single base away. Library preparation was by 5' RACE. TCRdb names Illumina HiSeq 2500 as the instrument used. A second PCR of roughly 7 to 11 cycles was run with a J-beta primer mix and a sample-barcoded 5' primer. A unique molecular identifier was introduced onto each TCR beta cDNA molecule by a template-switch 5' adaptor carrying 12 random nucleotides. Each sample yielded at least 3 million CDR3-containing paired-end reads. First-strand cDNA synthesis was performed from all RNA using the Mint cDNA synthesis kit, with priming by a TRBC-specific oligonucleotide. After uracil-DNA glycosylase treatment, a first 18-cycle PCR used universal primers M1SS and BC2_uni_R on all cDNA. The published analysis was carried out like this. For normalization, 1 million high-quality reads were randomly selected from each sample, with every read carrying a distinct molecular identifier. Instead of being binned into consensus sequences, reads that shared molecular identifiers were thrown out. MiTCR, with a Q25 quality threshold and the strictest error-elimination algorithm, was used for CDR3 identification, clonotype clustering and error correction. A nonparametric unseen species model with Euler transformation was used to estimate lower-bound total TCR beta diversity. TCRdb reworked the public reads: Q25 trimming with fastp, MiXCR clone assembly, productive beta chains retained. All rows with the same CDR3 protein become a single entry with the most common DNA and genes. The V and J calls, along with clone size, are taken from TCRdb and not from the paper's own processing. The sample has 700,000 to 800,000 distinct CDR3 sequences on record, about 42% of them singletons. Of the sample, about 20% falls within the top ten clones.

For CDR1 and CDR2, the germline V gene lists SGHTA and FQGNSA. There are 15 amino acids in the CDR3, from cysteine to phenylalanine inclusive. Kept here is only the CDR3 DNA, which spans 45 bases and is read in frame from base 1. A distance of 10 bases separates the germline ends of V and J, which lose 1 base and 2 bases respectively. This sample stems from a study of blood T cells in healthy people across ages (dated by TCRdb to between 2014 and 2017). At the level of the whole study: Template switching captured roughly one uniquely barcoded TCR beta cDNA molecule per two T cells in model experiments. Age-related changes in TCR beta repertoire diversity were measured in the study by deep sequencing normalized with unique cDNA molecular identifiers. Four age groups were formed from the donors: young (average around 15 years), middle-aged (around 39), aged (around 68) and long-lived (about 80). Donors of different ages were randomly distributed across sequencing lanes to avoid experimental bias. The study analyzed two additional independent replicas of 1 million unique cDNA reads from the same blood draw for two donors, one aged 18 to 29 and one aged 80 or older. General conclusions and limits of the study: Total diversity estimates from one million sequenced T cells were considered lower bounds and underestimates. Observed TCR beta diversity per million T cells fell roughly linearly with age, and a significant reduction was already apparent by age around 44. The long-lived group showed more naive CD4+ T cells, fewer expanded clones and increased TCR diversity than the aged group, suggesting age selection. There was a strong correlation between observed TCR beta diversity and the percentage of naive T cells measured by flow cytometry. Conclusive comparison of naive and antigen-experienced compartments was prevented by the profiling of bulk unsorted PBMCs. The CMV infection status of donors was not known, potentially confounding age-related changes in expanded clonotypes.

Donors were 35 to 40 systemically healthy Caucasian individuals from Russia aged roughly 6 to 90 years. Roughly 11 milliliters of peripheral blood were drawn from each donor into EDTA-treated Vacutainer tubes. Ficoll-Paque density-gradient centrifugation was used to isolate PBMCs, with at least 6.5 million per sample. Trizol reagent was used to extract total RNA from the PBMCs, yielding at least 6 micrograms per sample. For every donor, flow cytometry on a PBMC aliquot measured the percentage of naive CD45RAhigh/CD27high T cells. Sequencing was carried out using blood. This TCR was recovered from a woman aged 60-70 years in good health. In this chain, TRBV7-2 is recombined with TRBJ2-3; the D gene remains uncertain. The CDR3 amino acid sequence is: CASSLDGAFTDTQYF. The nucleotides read TGTGCCAGCAGCTTAGACGGCGCTTTCACAGATACGCAGTATTTT. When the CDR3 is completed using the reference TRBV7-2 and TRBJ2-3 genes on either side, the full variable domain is GAGVSQSPSNKVTEKGKDVELRCDPISGHTALYWYRQSLGQGLEFLIYFQGNSAPDKSGLPSDRFSAERTGGSVSTLTIQRTQQEDSAVYLCASSLDGAFTDTQYFGPGTRLTVL.